This TCR beta chain was profiled in a study of T cell responses to AZD1222 COVID-19 vaccine. Method: immunoSEQ multiplex PCR; TCRdb's copy keeps in-frame clones and lacks some. The sample carries some 150,000 clones, around 90% recorded once. This CDR3 spans 16 amino acids. Germline CDR1 and CDR2: SGHNT and YYREEE (reference sequence). Trimming took 4 bases from V and 4 from J, leaving 20 bases between them. For this clone: Its antigen is still unknown.

Study observations and caveats: Donors were chiefly white British, with a greater number of females, and clonal diversity was perhaps underestimated. The study found vaccine-associated CD4 TCRs spanning spike, dominant at 160-218 and 743-854.

The source of this sequence is an adult who received the AZD1222 COVID-19 vaccine. The specimen comprised peripheral blood, sampled 28 days after the second AZD1222 dose. The chain employs TRBV5-4 and TRBJ2-5; possibly TRBD1 or TRBD2 for D (5 bases each). The CDR3: CASSPPDLGVGETQYF. The CDR3 DNA is TGTGCCAGCAGCCCCCCCGACTTGGGGGTGGGAGAGACCCAGTACTTC.